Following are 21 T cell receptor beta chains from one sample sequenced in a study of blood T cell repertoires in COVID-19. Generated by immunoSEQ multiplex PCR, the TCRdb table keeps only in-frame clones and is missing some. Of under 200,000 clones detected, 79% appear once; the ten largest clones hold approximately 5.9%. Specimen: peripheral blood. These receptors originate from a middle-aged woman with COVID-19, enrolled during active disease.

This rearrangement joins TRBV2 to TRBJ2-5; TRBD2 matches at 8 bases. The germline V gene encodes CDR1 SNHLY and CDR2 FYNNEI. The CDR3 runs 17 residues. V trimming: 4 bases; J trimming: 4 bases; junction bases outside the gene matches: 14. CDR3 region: CASSGASGSKIGETQYF. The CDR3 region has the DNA TGTGCCAGCAGTGGTGCTAGCGGGTCAAAAATAGGAGAGACCCAGTACTTC.

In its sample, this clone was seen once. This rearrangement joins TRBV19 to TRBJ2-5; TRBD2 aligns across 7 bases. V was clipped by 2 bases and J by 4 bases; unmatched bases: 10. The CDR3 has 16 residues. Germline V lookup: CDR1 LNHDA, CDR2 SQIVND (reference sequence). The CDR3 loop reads CASSIPRGVGRETQYF. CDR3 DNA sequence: TGTGCCAGTAGTATACCACGGGGGGTTGGCCGAGAGACCCAGTACTTC.

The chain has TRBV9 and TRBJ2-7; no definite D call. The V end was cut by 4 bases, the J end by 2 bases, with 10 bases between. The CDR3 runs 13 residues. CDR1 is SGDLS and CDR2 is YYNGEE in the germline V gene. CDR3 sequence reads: CASSQDWTYEQYF. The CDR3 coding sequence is TGTGCCAGCAGCCAAGACTGGACCTACGAGCAGTACTTC.

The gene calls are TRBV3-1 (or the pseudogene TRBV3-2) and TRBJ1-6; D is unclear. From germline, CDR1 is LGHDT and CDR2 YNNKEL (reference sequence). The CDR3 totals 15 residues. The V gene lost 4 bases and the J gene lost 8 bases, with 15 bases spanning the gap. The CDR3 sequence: CASSPTSASDSPLHF. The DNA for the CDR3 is TGTGCCAGCAGCCCTACTTCCGCGTCGGATTCACCCCTCCACTTT.

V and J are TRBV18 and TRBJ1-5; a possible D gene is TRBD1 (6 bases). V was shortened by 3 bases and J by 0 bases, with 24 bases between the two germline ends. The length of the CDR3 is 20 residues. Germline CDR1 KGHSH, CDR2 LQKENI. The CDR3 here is CASSPLKASSDSYSNQPQHF. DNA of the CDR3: TGTGCCAGCTCACCTTTGAAAGCCAGCTCGGACAGTTATAGCAATCAGCCCCAGCATTTT.

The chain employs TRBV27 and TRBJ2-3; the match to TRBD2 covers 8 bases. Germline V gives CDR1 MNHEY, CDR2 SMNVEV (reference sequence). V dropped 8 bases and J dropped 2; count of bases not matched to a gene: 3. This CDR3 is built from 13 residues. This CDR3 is CASREGNTDTQYF. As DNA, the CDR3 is TGTGCCAGCCGGGAGGGTAACACAGATACGCAGTATTTT.

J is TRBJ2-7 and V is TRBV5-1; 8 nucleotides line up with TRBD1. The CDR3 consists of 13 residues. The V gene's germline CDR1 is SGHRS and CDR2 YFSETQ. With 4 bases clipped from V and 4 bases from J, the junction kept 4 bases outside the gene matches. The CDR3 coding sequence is TGCGCCAGCAGCCAACAGGGGGGATACGAGCAGTACTTC. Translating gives CASSQQGGYEQYF.

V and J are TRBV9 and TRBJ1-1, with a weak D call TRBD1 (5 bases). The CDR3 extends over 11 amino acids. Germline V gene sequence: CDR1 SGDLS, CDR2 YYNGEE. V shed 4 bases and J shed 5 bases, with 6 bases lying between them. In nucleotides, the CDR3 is TGTGCCAGCAGCAGACAGACTGAAGCTTTCTTT. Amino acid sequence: CASSRQTEAFF.

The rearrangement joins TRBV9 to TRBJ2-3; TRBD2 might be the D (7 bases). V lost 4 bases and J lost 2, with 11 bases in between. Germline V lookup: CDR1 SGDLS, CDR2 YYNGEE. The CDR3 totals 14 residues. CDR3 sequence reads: CASSRGADTDTQYF. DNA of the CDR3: TGTGCCAGCAGCCGGGGGGCCGACACAGATACGCAGTATTTT. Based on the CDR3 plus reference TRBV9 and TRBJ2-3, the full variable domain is DSGVTQTPKHLITATGQRVTLRCSPRSGDLSVYWYQQSLDQGLQFLIQYYNGEERAKGNILERFSAQQFPDLHSELNLSSLELGDSALYFCASSRGADTDTQYFGPGTRLTVL.

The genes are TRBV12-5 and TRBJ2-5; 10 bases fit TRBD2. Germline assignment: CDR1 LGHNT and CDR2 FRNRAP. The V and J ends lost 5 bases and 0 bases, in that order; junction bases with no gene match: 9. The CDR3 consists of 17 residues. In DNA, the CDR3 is TGTGCTAGTGGTGCGTCCTTACTAGCGGGGTACCAAGAGACCCAGTACTTC. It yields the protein CASGASLLAGYQETQYF.

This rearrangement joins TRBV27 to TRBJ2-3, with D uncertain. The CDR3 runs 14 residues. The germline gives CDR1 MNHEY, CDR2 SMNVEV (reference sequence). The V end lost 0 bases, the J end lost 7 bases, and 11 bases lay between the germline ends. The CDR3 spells CASSLSRLQNTQYF. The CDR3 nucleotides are TGTGCCAGCAGTTTATCGAGACTCCAGAATACGCAGTATTTT.

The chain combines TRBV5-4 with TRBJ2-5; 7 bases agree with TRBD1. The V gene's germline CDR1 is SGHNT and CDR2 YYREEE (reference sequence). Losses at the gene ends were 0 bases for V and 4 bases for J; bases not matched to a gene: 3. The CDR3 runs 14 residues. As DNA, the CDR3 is TGTGCCAGCAGCTTGGTAAACAGGGGAGAGACCCAGTACTTC. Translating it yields CASSLVNRGETQYF.

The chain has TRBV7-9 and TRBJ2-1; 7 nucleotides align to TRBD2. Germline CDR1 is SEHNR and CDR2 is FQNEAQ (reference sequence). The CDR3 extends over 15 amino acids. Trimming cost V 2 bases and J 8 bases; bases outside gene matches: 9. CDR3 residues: CASSLPSGTSDEQFF. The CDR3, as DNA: TGTGCCAGCAGCTTACCCAGCGGGACCAGCGATGAGCAGTTCTTC.

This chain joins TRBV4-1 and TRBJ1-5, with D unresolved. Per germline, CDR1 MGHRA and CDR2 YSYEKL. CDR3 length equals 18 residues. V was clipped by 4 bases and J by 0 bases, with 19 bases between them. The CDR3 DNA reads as TGCGCCAGCAGCCCTTTAGAGGCCGATTCTTTTAGCAATCAGCCCCAGCATTTT. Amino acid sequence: CASSPLEADSFSNQPQHF.

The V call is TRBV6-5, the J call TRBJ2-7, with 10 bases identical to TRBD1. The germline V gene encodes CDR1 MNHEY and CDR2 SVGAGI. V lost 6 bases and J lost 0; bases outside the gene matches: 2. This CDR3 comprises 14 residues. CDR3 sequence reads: CASRGQGTSYEQYF. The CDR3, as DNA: TGTGCCAGCAGGGGACAGGGGACCTCCTACGAGCAGTACTTC.

The CDR3, as DNA: TGTGCCAGCTCCGGACAGGGGAGGGAAAAACTGTTTTTT. The encoded protein is CASSGQGREKLFF. The chain uses TRBV12-3 or TRBV12-4 and TRBJ1-4; 9 bases align to TRBD1. The junction had 6 bases not matched to a gene; V was cut back by 8 bases and J by 8 bases. This CDR3 comprises 13 residues.

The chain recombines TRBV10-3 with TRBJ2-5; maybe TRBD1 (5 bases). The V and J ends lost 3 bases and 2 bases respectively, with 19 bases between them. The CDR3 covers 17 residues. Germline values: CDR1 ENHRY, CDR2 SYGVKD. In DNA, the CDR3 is TGTGCCATCAGTGAAGTAGGACAAGGAGATTTACAAGAGACCCAGTACTTC. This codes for CAISEVGQGDLQETQYF.

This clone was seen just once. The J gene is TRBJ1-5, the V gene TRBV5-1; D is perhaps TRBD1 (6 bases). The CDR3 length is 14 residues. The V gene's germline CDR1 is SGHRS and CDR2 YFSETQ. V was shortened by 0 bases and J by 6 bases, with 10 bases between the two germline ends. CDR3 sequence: CASSLEGVGQPQHF. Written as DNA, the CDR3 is TGCGCCAGCAGCTTGGAGGGGGTCGGTCAGCCCCAGCATTTT.

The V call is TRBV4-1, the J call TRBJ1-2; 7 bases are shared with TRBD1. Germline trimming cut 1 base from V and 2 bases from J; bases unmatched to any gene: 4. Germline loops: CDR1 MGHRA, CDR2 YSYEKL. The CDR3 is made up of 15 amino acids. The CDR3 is CASSQGYRGNYGYTF. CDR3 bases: TGCGCCAGCAGCCAAGGATACAGGGGCAACTATGGCTACACCTTC.

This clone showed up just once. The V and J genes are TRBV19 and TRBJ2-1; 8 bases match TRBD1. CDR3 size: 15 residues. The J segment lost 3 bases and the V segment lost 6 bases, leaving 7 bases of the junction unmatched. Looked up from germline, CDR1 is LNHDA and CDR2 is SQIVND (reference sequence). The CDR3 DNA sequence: TGTGCCAGTAGGAGGACAGGGACCCTCTACAATGAGCAGTTCTTC. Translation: CASRRTGTLYNEQFF.

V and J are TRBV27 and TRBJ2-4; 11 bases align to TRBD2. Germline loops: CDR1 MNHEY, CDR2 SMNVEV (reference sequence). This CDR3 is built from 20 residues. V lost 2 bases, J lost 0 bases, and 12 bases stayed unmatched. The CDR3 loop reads CASSLKLLAGVGRAKNIQYF. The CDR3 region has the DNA TGTGCCAGCAGTTTAAAATTACTAGCGGGAGTAGGACGAGCCAAAAACATTCAGTACTTC.